The next 23 T cell receptor beta chains were all read from a single sample in a study of OX40 agonist ivuxolimab in advanced cancers. The protocol was immunoSEQ multiplex PCR, while the TCRdb copy is restricted to in-frame clones and leaves out a portion. In the table there are tens of thousands of clones, around 89% of which are singletons. Sequences were derived from CD4+ or CD8+ T cells sorted from blood, sampled in a trial of the OX40 agonist ivuxolimab. The receptors stem from an adult with an advanced solid tumor such as melanoma, head and neck, liver or kidney cancer.

Written as DNA, the CDR3 is TGTGCCAGCAGCCAAACGGGATGGAGCGGGATTTCCTACAATGAGCAGTTCTTC. Amino acid sequence: CASSQTGWSGISYNEQFF. The rearrangement uses TRBV11-2 and TRBJ2-1; 7 bases are a match to TRBD2. Germline V CDR1 and CDR2: SGHAT, FQNNGV. V was clipped by 5 bases and J by 1 base; unmatched bases: 14. The CDR3 extends over 18 amino acids.

The chain joins TRBV27 to TRBJ1-2; D might be TRBD1 (5 bases). CDR3 length: 15 amino acids. Germline CDR1 MNHEY, CDR2 SMNVEV (reference sequence). The V end was cut by 5 bases, the J end by 4 bases, with 17 bases between. CDR3 sequence reads: CASSQTGAWAYGYTF. The CDR3 DNA is TGTGCCAGCAGTCAAACAGGCGCCTGGGCCTATGGCTACACCTTC.

Only one count was recorded for this clone. The chain carries TRBV5-1 and TRBJ2-7; 7 nucleotides line up with TRBD1. This CDR3 is built from 14 residues. J lost 2 bases, V lost 4 bases, and 6 bases had no gene match. In germline, CDR1 is SGHRS, CDR2 YFSETQ. CDR3 sequence reads: CASSRGQPAYEQYF. CDR3 nucleotide sequence: TGCGCCAGCAGCCGGGGACAGCCAGCCTACGAGCAGTACTTC. Variable domain in full (rest from reference TRBV5-1 and TRBJ2-7): KAGVTQTPRYLIKTRGQQVTLSCSPISGHRSVSWYQQTPGQGLQFLFEYFSETQRNKGNFPGRFSGRQFSNSRSEMNVSTLELGDSALYLCASSRGQPAYEQYFGPGTRLTVT.

The chain couples TRBV2 to TRBJ1-4; the match to TRBD1 covers 9 bases. Germline V lookup: CDR1 SNHLY, CDR2 FYNNEI. Losses at the gene ends were 7 bases for V and 7 bases for J; bases not matched to a gene: 7. CDR3 length: 14 amino acids. CDR3: CASNRQGVSEKLFF. The CDR3, as DNA: TGTGCCAGCAACCGACAGGGGGTCAGTGAAAAACTGTTTTTT.

This clone was found a few times. This chain links TRBV9 with TRBJ2-1; D gene unclear. The CDR3 extends over 14 amino acids. The germline V gene encodes CDR1 SGDLS and CDR2 YYNGEE. Trimming took 4 bases from V and 8 from J, leaving 16 bases between them. CDR3 amino acids: CASSPDPRIDEQFF. The CDR3 region has the DNA TGTGCCAGCAGCCCAGACCCCAGAATCGATGAGCAGTTCTTC.

J is TRBJ1-2 and V is TRBV5-1; D ambiguous. The CDR3 is 16 residues long. Germline CDR1 is SGHRS and CDR2 is YFSETQ. Trimming shortened V by 4 bases and J by 8 bases, and 24 bases separated the two germline ends. This chain's CDR3 is CASSRRGGAGLEGYTF. DNA for the CDR3: TGCGCCAGCAGCCGCCGAGGCGGAGCTGGTTTGGAAGGCTACACCTTC.

The gene calls are TRBV2 and TRBJ2-1; 8 nucleotides line up with TRBD2. This CDR3 is built from 15 residues. The junction had 6 bases not matched to a gene; V was cut back by 6 bases and J by 2 bases. Germline V gives CDR1 SNHLY, CDR2 FYNNEI. DNA for the CDR3: TGTGCCAGCAGAACTATTAGCGGGACCTACAATGAGCAGTTCTTC. Amino acids: CASRTISGTYNEQFF.

This clone was picked up many times. This chain joins TRBV28 and TRBJ2-7; D unresolved. Per germline, CDR1 MDHEN and CDR2 SYDVKM. Trimming took off 4 bases at V and 3 bases at J, with 16 bases between the two ends. The CDR3 runs 15 residues. Here the CDR3 reads CASSSNLRAIYEQYF. In DNA form, the CDR3 reads TGTGCCAGCAGTTCAAACTTACGGGCCATCTACGAGCAGTACTTC.

V gene TRBV11-2 combines with J gene TRBJ2-5; 9 positions match TRBD2. V was clipped by 2 bases and J by 2 bases; unmatched bases: 6. The germline V gene has CDR1 SGHAT and CDR2 FQNNGV. CDR3 length equals 16 residues. The CDR3 loop reads CASSLKLAGTQETQYF. CDR3 sequence (DNA): TGTGCCAGCAGCTTAAAACTAGCGGGCACACAAGAGACCCAGTACTTC.

CDR3 coding DNA: TGCGCCAGCAGCCGAGAGGGACTTTTCACTGAAGCTTTCTTT. Amino acid sequence: CASSREGLFTEAFF. V and J are TRBV5-1 and TRBJ1-1; D perhaps matches TRBD1 (5 bases). The CDR3 extends over 14 amino acids. The V and J ends lost 4 bases and 4 bases respectively, with 14 bases between them. Germline values: CDR1 SGHRS, CDR2 YFSETQ.

The chain combines TRBV5-6 with TRBJ2-3; D is perhaps TRBD2 (6 bases). This CDR3 has 14 residues. CDR1 and CDR2 from the germline V gene are SGHDT and YYEEEE. The V and J ends lost 0 bases and 6 bases respectively, with 11 bases between them. In DNA form, the CDR3 reads TGTGCCAGCAGCTTGGGATCTAGCGCCGATACGCAGTATTTT. This encodes CASSLGSSADTQYF.

The rearrangement joins TRBV2 to TRBJ2-1; D not certain. This CDR3 region has 14 residues. Germline CDR1 is SNHLY and CDR2 is FYNNEI. Trimming cost V 7 bases and J 1 base, with 11 bases left between them. The CDR3 loop is CASTVGRSYNEQFF. For the CDR3, the DNA is TGTGCCAGCACGGTGGGCCGGTCCTACAATGAGCAGTTCTTC.

The chain is built from TRBV6-1 and TRBJ1-2; D remains ambiguous. The CDR3 covers 14 residues. V was pared by 6 bases and J by 0 bases, with 11 bases between. Germline-derived CDR1 and CDR2 are MNHNS and SASEGT. Here the CDR3 DNA reads TGTGCCAGCAGCCGGGATTTTACTAACTATGGCTACACCTTC. It is translated as CASSRDFTNYGYTF.

This chain links TRBV11-3 with TRBJ2-5; TRBD1 matches at 9 bases. TRBJ2-7 matches the DNA end more closely, so the J call is doubtful. From germline, CDR1 is SGHNT and CDR2 YENEEA. This CDR3 spans 13 amino acids. Here the CDR3 reads CAVTGTGRYEQYF. Written as DNA, the CDR3 is TGTGCCGTAACCGGGACAGGGAGGTACGAGCAGTACTTC.

This clone was seen more than once but under ten times. The gene calls are TRBV5-4 and TRBJ1-2; a possible D gene is TRBD1 (6 bases). The ends were cut back, 6 bases at V and 8 bases at J, with 17 bases in the middle. Germline CDR1 SGHNT, CDR2 YYREEE (reference sequence). This CDR3 is 13 amino acids long. CDR3 coding DNA: TGTGCCAGCACCACCGCGGGGGCAGGGGGCTACACCTTC. Protein sequence: CASTTAGAGGYTF.

CDR3 bases: TGTGCCAGCAGAGGGGACAGGGCCTCGAGGAACGAGCAGTACTTC. The encoded protein is CASRGDRASRNEQYF. This chain joins TRBV7-2 and TRBJ2-7, with 9 bases matching TRBD1. The germline gives CDR1 SGHTA, CDR2 FQGNSA. J lost 5 bases, V lost 6 bases, and 11 bases had no gene match. The CDR3 sequence is 15 residues long.

The genes are TRBV7-2 and TRBJ2-1; 7 bases agree with TRBD2. CDR1 is SGHTA and CDR2 is FQGNSA in the germline V gene. This CDR3 region has 16 residues. With V trimmed by 5 bases and J by 4 bases, 11 bases remained unmatched. The CDR3 region has the DNA TGTGCCAGCAGCCATAGCCCCGGACTAGGGTACAATGAGCAGTTCTTC. It codes for CASSHSPGLGYNEQFF.

V usage is TRBV15 and J usage is TRBJ1-2; TRBD1 is a possible D gene (5 bases). This CDR3 has 14 residues. Trimming shortened V by 3 bases and J by 7 bases, and 15 bases separated the two germline ends. Germline CDR1 reads LNHNV; CDR2 reads YYDKDF (reference sequence). The CDR3 loop is CATSRTGDGGGYTF. DNA for the CDR3: TGTGCCACCAGCAGGACGGGGGATGGGGGTGGCTACACCTTC.

The chain combines TRBV10-1 with TRBJ2-1; 12 positions match TRBD2. The germline CDR1 and CDR2 sequences are WNHNN and SYGVQD (reference sequence). The CDR3 contains 14 residues. Trimming took 6 bases from V and 7 from J; bases not matched to a gene: 4. The CDR3 protein is CASSGTSGLNEQFF. CDR3 nucleotides: TGCGCCAGCAGCGGGACTAGCGGGCTTAATGAGCAGTTCTTC.

The rearrangement uses TRBV10-1 and TRBJ1-1; D unclear. V lost 5 bases to trimming and J lost 1 base, with 14 bases between them. CDR1 WNHNN and CDR2 SYGVQD come from the germline V gene (reference sequence). CDR3 size: 15 residues. CDR3 sequence reads: CASSRTTGPNTEAFF. CDR3 DNA: TGCGCCAGCAGTAGGACCACCGGCCCGAACACTGAAGCTTTCTTT.

The chain recombines TRBV6-5 with TRBJ2-2, with D possibly being TRBD1 or TRBD2 (5 bases each). Between the trimmed V and J ends, which lost 2 bases and 1 base, there was a span of 8 bases. This CDR3 is built from 15 residues. Germline CDR1 and CDR2: MNHEY and SVGAGI. Written as DNA, the CDR3 is TGTGCCAGCAGTTACGGAGGACAGAACACCGGGGAGCTGTTTTTT. Protein product: CASSYGGQNTGELFF.

This clone showed up just a few times. Written as DNA, the CDR3 is TGTGCCAGCTCACCAACCGGGTCGGGTCAGCCCCAGCATTTT. It codes for CASSPTGSGQPQHF. V usage is TRBV18 and J usage is TRBJ1-5; D call uncertain. The CDR3 is made up of 14 amino acids. Germline V gene sequence: CDR1 KGHSH, CDR2 LQKENI. Trimming took 2 bases from V and 6 from J, leaving 11 bases between them.

The chain uses TRBV5-4 and TRBJ2-5; a possible D gene is TRBD2 (5 bases). Trimming took off 10 bases at V and 2 bases at J, with 15 bases between the two ends. This CDR3 region has 13 residues. Germline assignment: CDR1 SGHNT and CDR2 YYREEE (reference sequence). The CDR3 DNA is TGTGCCCAAGGGAGATGGCAGCAAGAGACCCAGTACTTC. Translated, it gives CAQGRWQQETQYF.